This is a list of T cell receptor beta chains from one sample in a study of cytomegalovirus exposure and HLA in healthy donors. Here immunoSEQ multiplex PCR was the method, and the copy in TCRdb shows in-frame clones only, minus some. The table lists about 150,000 clones, roughly 68% of them singletons. Sequencing was carried out using PBMCs. The receptors were sampled from a young man in good health and CMV-seropositive. The CDR3 runs from the conserved cysteine through the conserved F or W. The D gene is left open where the match is weak. The size of a clone is reported for some rows only, either as once, few or many, or as a class for expanded clones.

clone size,D gene,V gene,J gene,CDR3 DNA,CDR3 protein
few,NA,TRBV7-6,TRBJ2-3,TGTGCCAGCAGCTTAGCGCAGGGCACAGATACGCAGTATTTT,CASSLAQGTDTQYF
NA,NA,TRBV27,TRBJ1-1,TGTGCCAGCAGTTTCCTCGGGGGGGCTGAAGCTTTCTTT,CASSFLGGAEAFF
few,TRBD1,TRBV5-1,TRBJ1-1,TGCGCCAGCAGCTCGGGACAGGGCGGGGGAACTGAAGCTTTCTTT,CASSSGQGGGTEAFF
NA,NA,TRBV6-5,TRBJ1-1,TGTGCCAGCATCCGAACCACTGCCATGAACACTGAAGCTTTCTTT,CASIRTTAMNTEAFF
NA,TRBD2,TRBV10-1,TRBJ2-7,TGCGCCAGCAGGCCCCGGACTAGACTATACGAGCAGTACTTC,CASRPRTRLYEQYF
NA,TRBD2,TRBV28,TRBJ2-5,TGTGCCAGCAGTTTTTTGGCTAGCGGGAGTATATCCAAGCAGTACTTC,CASSFLASGSISKQYF
NA,TRBD1,TRBV7-2,TRBJ2-4,TGTGCCAGCAGCTTAAAGGGCAGGGGGTCCAAAAACATTCAGTACTTC,CASSLKGRGSKNIQYF
NA,TRBD1,TRBV25-1,TRBJ2-7,TGTGCCAGCAGTGAAATCGGGACAGGAGATTACGAGCAGTACTTC,CASSEIGTGDYEQYF
NA,NA,TRBV9,TRBJ2-3,TGTGCCAGCAGCGTAGCTGCAGATACGCAGTATTTT,CASSVAADTQYF
NA,NA,TRBV6-1,TRBJ2-7,TGTGCCAGCAGTGAAGCGTTTGACTCTTTGGGCTACGAGCAGTACTTC,CASSEAFDSLGYEQYF
NA,TRBD1,TRBV5-4,TRBJ2-7,TGTGCCAGCAGCTCCGGGACAGGGGAAACCTACGAGCAGTACTTC,CASSSGTGETYEQYF
NA,TRBD2,TRBV4-2,TRBJ2-1,TGTGCCAGCAGCCAAGGGGAGGGCTCCTACAATGAGCAGTTCTTC,CASSQGEGSYNEQFF
NA,NA,TRBV6-1,TRBJ2-2,TGTGCCAGCTTGGGACTCTTCACCGGGGAGCTGTTTTTT,CASLGLFTGELFF
NA,NA,TRBV7-6,TRBJ2-2,TGTGCCAGCAGCTTCCCCCCGGGAGTACAAACCGGGGAGCTGTTTTTT,CASSFPPGVQTGELFF
NA,TRBD2,TRBV13,TRBJ2-7,TGTGCCAGCCTCACGTGGGCTAGCGGGAGTGGGGAGCAGTACTTC,CASLTWASGSGEQYF
once,NA,TRBV30,TRBJ1-1,TGTGCCTGGAGTGCCCGGACGGGGATGAACACTGAAGCTTTCTTT,CAWSARTGMNTEAFF
NA,TRBD1,TRBV7-3,TRBJ1-2,TGTGCCAGCGGGACAGGGGACTATGGCTACACCTTC,CASGTGDYGYTF
NA,TRBD1,TRBV18,TRBJ1-1,TGTGCCAGCTCACCGGGACAGGGCGCTTTCTTT,CASSPGQGAFF
NA,TRBD2,TRBV28,TRBJ2-3,TGTGCCAGCAGGCAAGCGGGAGTAGATACGCAGTATTTT,CASRQAGVDTQYF
once,TRBD1,TRBV11-3,TRBJ2-1,TGTGCCAGCAGCTTAGCTTCCGGGACAGGGGAGAATGAGCAGTTCTTC,CASSLASGTGENEQFF
NA,NA,TRBV6-1,TRBJ1-1,TGTGCCAGCAGTGAACAGGGGTGGGTCACTGAAGCTTTCTTT,CASSEQGWVTEAFF
NA,NA,TRBV5-1,TRBJ1-6,TGCGCCAGCAGCTTGGACAGGGTTAATTCACCCCTCCACTTT,CASSLDRVNSPLHF
NA,NA,TRBV11-2,TRBJ2-1,TGTGCCAGCGGTTTACCGGGACTGCGGATTAGCAATGAGCAGTTCTTC,CASGLPGLRISNEQFF
NA,TRBD1,TRBV6-1,TRBJ2-3,TGTGCCAGCAGTTGGGGGGACAGGGTAACAGATACGCAGTATTTT,CASSWGDRVTDTQYF
NA,NA,TRBV7-7,TRBJ2-1,TGTGCCAGCAGCCCCTCCCCGGGAGATATCCATGAGCAGTTCTTC,CASSPSPGDIHEQFF
NA,TRBD2,TRBV6-4,TRBJ2-5,TGTGCCAGCAGTACTAGCGGGGGGGAGACCCAGTACTTC,CASSTSGGETQYF
NA,NA,TRBV5-5,TRBJ2-7,TGTGCCAGCAGCTTGTCCGCGTTGGAGGCCACCTACGAGCAGTACTTC,CASSLSALEATYEQYF
NA,TRBD2,TRBV7-6,TRBJ2-3,TGTGCCAGCAGGGACCCTAGCGGGGGGACAGATACGCAGTATTTT,CASRDPSGGTDTQYF
NA,NA,TRBV4-1,TRBJ2-3,TGCGCCAGCAGCCTTCGTTTGGGGAGCGTTGGCACAGATACGCAGTATTTT,CASSLRLGSVGTDTQYF
once,TRBD1,TRBV7-9,TRBJ1-5,TGTGCCAGCAGTCCGGGACAGGGAGATCAGCCCCAGCATTTT,CASSPGQGDQPQHF
NA,TRBD1,TRBV7-3,TRBJ2-1,TGTGCCAGCAGCTTAGTCGGAGGGACAGGCGCCTACAATGAGCAGTTCTTC,CASSLVGGTGAYNEQFF
NA,NA,TRBV6-5,TRBJ1-4,TGTGCCAGCAGCGACGGGGGGTTAGGTAATGAAAAACTGTTTTTT,CASSDGGLGNEKLFF
NA,TRBD1,TRBV6-5,TRBJ1-2,TGTGCCAGCAGCTGGGGGACAGGCAACTATGGCTACACCTTC,CASSWGTGNYGYTF
few,TRBD1,TRBV7-8,TRBJ2-4,TGTGCCAGCAGCGGACAGGGAATTGCCAAAAACATTCAGTACTTC,CASSGQGIAKNIQYF
NA,NA,TRBV28,TRBJ1-1,TGTGCCAGCAGTTTAAGGAGGGGCGCGAGTACTGAAGCTTTCTTT,CASSLRRGASTEAFF